This T cell receptor beta chain was profiled in a study of glioma-infiltrating T cells. The study, taken as a whole, reports: Only very few CDR3 sequences appeared in both tissue and blood.

TCR alpha and beta CDR3 regions were amplified from RNA using iRepertoire nested multiplex PCR. Each CDR3 protein gets one entry after TCRdb re-called the multiplex PCR reads with MiXCR. The sample includes 150,000 or so distinct CDR3 sequences, 35% to 50% of them seen just once. About this clonotype: What it recognizes is unknown.

The V end was cut by 2 bases, the J end by 4 bases, with 12 bases between. The CDR3 has 14 amino acids. Germline V lookup: CDR1 MNHEY, CDR2 SVGEGT. The chain links TRBV6-2 or TRBV6-3 to TRBJ2-7, with a tentative D call TRBD1 (7 bases). This TCR derives from a human donor with low-grade glioma or glioblastoma, undergoing nonglioma brain surgery, or in good health (not recorded which). Source material: glioma tissue, nonneoplastic brain tissue, or PBMCs (not recorded which). The CDR3: CASSYDRAGYEQYF. The CDR3 DNA reads as TGTGCCAGCAGTTACGACAGGGCGGGGTACGAGCAGTACTTC.